This T cell receptor (beta chain) comes out of a study of T cell repertoires in cytomegalovirus infection. As for the study in general: Recently identified HLA-C-restricted CMV epitopes were used, and well-studied HLA-B-restricted CMV epitopes were used as well. The public TCR beta signatures pointed to both CMV infection and matching HLA type. General study points: Totalled public TCR beta family frequency picked out people who carried CMV plus the relevant HLA. Clonotype analysis showed dominance of the ex vivo response by HLA-C-restricted CMV-specific TCR beta clonotypes.

TCRdb re-called the reads with MiXCR, one entry per CDR3 protein. This sample has 45,000 to 60,000 distinct CDR3 sequences, with over 15% found just once. For this clonotype: What it recognizes is unknown.

This CDR3 comprises 15 residues. V was pared by 5 bases and J by 7 bases, with 12 bases of the junction left unmatched. The sequence came from a human donor in good health (CMV status not recorded). Some clones in this sample may be carry-over from other donors' samples. This specimen was CD8+ T cells from cultured PBMCs, taken from culture after CMV antigen stimulation. This chain uses TRBV12-3 or TRBV12-4 with TRBJ2-3, with 7 bases that match TRBD1. The DNA of the CDR3 is TGTGCCAGCAGTGGAGACAGGGCCTTTTCTTATACGCAGTATTTT. This encodes CASSGDRAFSYTQYF.